This T cell receptor beta chain was sequenced in a study of T cells in Graves' hyperthyroidism and ophthalmopathy. Researchers took RNA transcripts and amplified the TCR beta CDR3 regions from them. HTBI primers were employed in a first-round RT-PCR of the TCR CDR3. TCRdb recomputed calls from the multiplex PCR reads with MiXCR, one row per CDR3 protein. The data contain roughly 500,000 distinct CDR3 sequences, about 45% of them singletons. The CDR3 runs to 14 residues. Germline CDR1 MNHEY, CDR2 SMNVEV (reference sequence). J was trimmed by 4 bases and V by 6 bases; bases with no gene match: 5. The chain is built from TRBV27 and TRBJ1-4; 7 bases align to TRBD1. The clonotype comes from an adult woman with Graves' disease, either hyperthyroidism or ophthalmopathy (not recorded which). Sequences were obtained from peripheral blood or thyroid tissue (not recorded which). The CDR3 spells CASRGQSLNEKLFF. The CDR3 DNA sequence: TGTGCCAGCAGGGGACAGAGCCTTAATGAAAAACTGTTTTTT. Complete variable domain (other parts from reference TRBV27 and TRBJ1-4): EAQVTQNPRYLITVTGKKLTVTCSQNMNHEYMSWYRQDPGLGLRQIYYSMNVEVTDKGDVPEGYKVSRKEKRNFPLILESPSPNQTSLYFCASRGQSLNEKLFFGSGTQLSVL.